The sequence of this TCR beta chain was determined in a study of T cell responses to AZD1222 COVID-19 vaccine. TCRdb's copy holds only in-frame clones and misses some; the assay was immunoSEQ multiplex PCR. The table shows approximately 130,000 clones, with over 90% occurring only once. The study's findings and limits: Regions 160-218 and 743-854 dominated among vaccine-associated CD4 TCRs spanning spike.

This clone was seen only once. Its specificity is not known. The CDR3 covers 16 residues. The germline V gene encodes CDR1 SGDLS and CDR2 YYNGEE. V gave up 3 bases and J gave up 7 bases; unmatched junction bases: 5. This specimen consisted of peripheral blood, obtained on day 0 of AZD1222 vaccination. The V gene is TRBV9, the J gene TRBJ2-1, with TRBD2 matching over 15 bases. The sequence derives from an adult in good health. The CDR3 bases are TGTGCCAGCAGCGCCCGGACTAGCGGGGGGGCGAATGAGCAGTTCTTC. The encoded protein is CASSARTSGGANEQFF.